This T cell receptor (beta chain) originates from a study of T cells in localized non-small cell lung cancer. Overall study results and limits: In adjacent lung appeared a median 57 of the top 100 tumor clones.

The protocol was immunoSEQ multiplex PCR, while the TCRdb copy is restricted to in-frame clones and leaves out a portion. The profile shows tens of thousands of clones, around 86% of them singletons. The CDR3 length is 13 residues. The germline V gene encodes CDR1 LGHNA and CDR2 YSLEER. Trimming cost V 2 bases and J 11 bases, with 15 bases left between them. Concerning this clone: Its specificity is unknown.

This TCR was sampled from a man between 18 and 50 years old with stage I lung adenocarcinoma. This specimen consisted of peripheral blood, obtained before any cancer treatment. J is TRBJ1-1 and V is TRBV4-3, with TRBD1 as a possible D gene (5 bases). The CDR3 loop is CASSQQGYGEAFF. The CDR3 coding sequence is TGCGCCAGCAGCCAACAGGGCTATGGAGAGGCTTTCTTT.